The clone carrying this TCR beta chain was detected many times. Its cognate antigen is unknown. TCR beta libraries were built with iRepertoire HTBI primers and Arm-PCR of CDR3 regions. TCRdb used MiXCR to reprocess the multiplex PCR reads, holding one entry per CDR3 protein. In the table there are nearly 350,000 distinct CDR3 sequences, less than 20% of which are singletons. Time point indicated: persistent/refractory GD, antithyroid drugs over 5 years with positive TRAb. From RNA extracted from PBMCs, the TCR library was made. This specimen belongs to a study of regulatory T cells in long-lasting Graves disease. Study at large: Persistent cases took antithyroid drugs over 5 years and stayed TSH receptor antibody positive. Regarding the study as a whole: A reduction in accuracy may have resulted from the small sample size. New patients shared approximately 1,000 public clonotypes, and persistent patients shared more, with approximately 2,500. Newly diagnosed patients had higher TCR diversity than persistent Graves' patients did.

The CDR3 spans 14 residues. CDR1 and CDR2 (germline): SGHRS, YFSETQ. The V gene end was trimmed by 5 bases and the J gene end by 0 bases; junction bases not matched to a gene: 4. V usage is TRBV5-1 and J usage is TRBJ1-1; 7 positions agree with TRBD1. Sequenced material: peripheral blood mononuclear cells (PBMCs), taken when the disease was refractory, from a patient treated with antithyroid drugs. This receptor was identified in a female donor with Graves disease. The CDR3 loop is CASRRDSLNTEAFF. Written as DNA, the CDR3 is TGCGCCAGCAGAAGGGACAGCCTGAACACTGAAGCTTTCTTT. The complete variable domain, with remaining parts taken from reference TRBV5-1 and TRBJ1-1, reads KAGVTQTPRYLIKTRGQQVTLSCSPISGHRSVSWYQQTPGQGLQFLFEYFSETQRNKGNFPGRFSGRQFSNSRSEMNVSTLELGDSALYLCASRRDSLNTEAFFGQGTRLTVV.